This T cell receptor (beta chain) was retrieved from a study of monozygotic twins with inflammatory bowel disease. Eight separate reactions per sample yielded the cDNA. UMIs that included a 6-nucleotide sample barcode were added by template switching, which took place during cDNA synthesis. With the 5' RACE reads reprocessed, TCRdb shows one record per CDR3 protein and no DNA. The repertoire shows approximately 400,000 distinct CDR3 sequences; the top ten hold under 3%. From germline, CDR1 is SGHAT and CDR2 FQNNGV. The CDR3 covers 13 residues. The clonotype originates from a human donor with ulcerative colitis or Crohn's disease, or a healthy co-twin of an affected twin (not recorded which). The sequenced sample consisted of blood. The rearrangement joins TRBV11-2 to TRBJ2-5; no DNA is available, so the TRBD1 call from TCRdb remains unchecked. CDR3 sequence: CASSLGERETQYF.